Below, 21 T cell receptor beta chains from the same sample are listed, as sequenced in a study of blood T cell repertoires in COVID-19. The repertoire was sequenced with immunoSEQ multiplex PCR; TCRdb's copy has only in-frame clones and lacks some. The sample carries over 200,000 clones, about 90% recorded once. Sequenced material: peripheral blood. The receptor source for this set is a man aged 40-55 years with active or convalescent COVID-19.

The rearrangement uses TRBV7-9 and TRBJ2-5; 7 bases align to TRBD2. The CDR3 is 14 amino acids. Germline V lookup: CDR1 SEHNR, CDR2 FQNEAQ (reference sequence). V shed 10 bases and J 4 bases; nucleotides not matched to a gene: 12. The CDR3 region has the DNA TGTGCCACCTCCCGGAGTCGGGAGGTAGAGACCCAGTACTTC. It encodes CATSRSREVETQYF.

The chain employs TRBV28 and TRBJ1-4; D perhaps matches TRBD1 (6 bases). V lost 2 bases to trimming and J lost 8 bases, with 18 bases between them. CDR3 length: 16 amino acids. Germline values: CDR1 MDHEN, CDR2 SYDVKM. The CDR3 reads CASSLVVGRGIEKLFF. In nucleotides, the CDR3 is TGTGCCAGCAGTTTAGTGGTAGGCAGGGGAATAGAAAAACTGTTTTTT. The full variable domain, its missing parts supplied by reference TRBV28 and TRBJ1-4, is DVKVTQSSRYLVKRTGEKVFLECVQDMDHENMFWYRQDPGLGLRLIYFSYDVKMKEKGDIPEGYSVSREKKERFSLILESASTNQTSMYLCASSLVVGRGIEKLFFGSGTQLSVL.

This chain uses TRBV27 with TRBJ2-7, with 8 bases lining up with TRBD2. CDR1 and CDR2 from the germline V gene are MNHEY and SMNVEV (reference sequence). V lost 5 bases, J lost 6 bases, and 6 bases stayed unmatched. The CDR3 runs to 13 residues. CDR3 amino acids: CASSLSGGSEQYF. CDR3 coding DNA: TGTGCCAGCAGTCTCTCGGGGGGGAGCGAGCAGTACTTC.

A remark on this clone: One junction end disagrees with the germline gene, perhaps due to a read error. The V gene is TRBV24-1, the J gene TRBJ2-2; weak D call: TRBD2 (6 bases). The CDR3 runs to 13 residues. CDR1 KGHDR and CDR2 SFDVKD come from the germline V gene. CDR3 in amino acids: CATSDSRSGQLFF. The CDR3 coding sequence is TGTGCCACCAGTGACAGCAGAAGCGGGCAGCTGTTTTTT.

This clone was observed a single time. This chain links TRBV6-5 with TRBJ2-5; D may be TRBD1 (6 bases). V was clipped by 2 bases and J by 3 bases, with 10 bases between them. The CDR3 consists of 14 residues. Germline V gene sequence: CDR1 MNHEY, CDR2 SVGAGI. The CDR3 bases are TGTGCCAGCAGTTACCGGGACAAGAAAGAGACCCAGTACTTC. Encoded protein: CASSYRDKKETQYF.

CDR3 sequence reads: CASSPRGAGTGNTIYF. CDR3 nucleotides: TGTGCCAGCAGCCCACGCGGGGCGGGAACTGGAAACACCATATATTTT. The V and J genes are TRBV7-9 and TRBJ1-3; weak D call: TRBD1 (5 bases). The V end lost 5 bases, the J end lost 2 bases, and 16 bases lay between the germline ends. This CDR3 spans 16 amino acids. Germline CDR1 and CDR2: SEHNR and FQNEAQ (reference sequence).

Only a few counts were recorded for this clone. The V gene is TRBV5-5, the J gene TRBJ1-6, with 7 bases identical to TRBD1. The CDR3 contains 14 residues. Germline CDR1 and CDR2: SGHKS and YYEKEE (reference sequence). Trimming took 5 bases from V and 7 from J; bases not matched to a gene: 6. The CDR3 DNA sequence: TGTGCCAGCAGACCTGACAGGGTCAATTCACCCCTCCACTTT. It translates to CASRPDRVNSPLHF.

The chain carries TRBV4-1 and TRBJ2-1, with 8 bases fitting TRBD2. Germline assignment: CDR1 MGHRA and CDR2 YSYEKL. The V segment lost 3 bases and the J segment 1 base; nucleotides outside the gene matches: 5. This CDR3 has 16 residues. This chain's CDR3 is CASSHGRGESYNEQFF. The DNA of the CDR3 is TGCGCCAGCAGCCATGGGCGGGGGGAATCCTACAATGAGCAGTTCTTC.

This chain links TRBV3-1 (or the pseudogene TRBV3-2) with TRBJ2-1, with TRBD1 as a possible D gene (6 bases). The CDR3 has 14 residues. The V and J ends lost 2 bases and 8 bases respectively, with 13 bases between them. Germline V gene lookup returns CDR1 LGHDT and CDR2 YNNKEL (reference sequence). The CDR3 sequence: CASSQRGSGDEQFF. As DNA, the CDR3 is TGTGCCAGCAGCCAACGAGGGTCAGGGGATGAGCAGTTCTTC.

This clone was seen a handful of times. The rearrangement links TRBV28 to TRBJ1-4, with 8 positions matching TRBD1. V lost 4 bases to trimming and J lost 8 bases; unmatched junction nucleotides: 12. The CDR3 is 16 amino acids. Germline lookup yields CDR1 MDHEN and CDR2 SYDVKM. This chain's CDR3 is CASSSQSRQGREKLFF. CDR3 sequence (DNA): TGTGCCAGCAGTTCCCAGTCCCGACAGGGGAGAGAAAAACTGTTTTTT.

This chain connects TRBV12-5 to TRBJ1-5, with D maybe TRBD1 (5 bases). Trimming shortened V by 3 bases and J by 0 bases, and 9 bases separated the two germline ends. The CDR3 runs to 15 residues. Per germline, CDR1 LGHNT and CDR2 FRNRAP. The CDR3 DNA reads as TGTGCTAGTGGTTTAGGGGTGAATAGCAATCAGCCCCAGCATTTT. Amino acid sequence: CASGLGVNSNQPQHF.

The CDR3 reads CASSHQAGEAFF. The CDR3 nucleotides read TGTGCCAGCAGCCATCAGGCGGGGGAAGCTTTCTTT. The rearrangement joins TRBV3-1 (or the pseudogene TRBV3-2) to TRBJ1-1; no clear D. The CDR3 is 12 residues long. V was clipped by 3 bases and J by 8 bases, with 10 bases between them. Germline CDR1 and CDR2: LGHDT and YNNKEL (reference sequence).

The chain's CDR3 is CASSARIGRAEGVGSPLHF. The CDR3, as DNA: TGTGCCAGCAGTGCCAGAATAGGAAGAGCGGAGGGTGTAGGCTCACCCCTCCACTTT. V usage is TRBV6-1 and J usage is TRBJ1-6; D is unresolved. This CDR3 has 19 residues. Trimming removed 4 bases at V and 10 bases at J, with 29 bases between. Germline lookup yields CDR1 MNHNS and CDR2 SASEGT.

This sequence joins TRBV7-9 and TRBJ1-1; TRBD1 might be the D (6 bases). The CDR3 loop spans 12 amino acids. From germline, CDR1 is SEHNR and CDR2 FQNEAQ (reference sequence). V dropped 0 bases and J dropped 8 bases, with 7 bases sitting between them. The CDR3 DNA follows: TGTGCCAGCAGCTTAGCCGACAGGGAAGCTTTCTTT. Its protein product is CASSLADREAFF.

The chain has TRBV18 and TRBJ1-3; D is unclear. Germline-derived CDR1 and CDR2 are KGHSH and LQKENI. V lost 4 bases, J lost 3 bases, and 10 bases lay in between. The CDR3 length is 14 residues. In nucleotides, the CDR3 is TGTGCCAGCTCACAAAGGCAGGTTGGAAACACCATATATTTT. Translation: CASSQRQVGNTIYF.

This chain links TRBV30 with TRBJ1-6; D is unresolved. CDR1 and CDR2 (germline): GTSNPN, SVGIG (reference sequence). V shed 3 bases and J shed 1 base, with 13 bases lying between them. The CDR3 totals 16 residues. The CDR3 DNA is TGTGCCTGGAGCGCTACCGGTAATTCCTATAATTCACCCCTCCACTTT. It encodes CAWSATGNSYNSPLHF.

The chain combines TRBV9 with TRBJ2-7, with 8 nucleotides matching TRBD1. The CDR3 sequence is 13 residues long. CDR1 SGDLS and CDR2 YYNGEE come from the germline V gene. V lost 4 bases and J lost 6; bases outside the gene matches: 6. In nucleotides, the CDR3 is TGTGCCAGCAGCACCCCAGGGGGCGGCGAGCAGTACTTC. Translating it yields CASSTPGGGEQYF.

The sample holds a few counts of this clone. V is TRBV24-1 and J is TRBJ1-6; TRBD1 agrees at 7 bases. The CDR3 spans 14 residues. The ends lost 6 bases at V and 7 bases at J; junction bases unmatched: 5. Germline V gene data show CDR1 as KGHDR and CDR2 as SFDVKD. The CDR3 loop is CATSLPGQNSPLHF. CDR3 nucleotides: TGTGCCACCAGTCTTCCGGGACAGAATTCACCCCTCCACTTT.

CDR3 nucleotides: TGTGCCAGCAGCTTAGGGGGCATGAACACTGAAGCTTTCTTT. This sequence encodes CASSLGGMNTEAFF. The genes are TRBV7-3 and TRBJ1-1, with a weak D call TRBD1 (6 bases). The V gene lost 2 bases and the J gene lost 0 bases, with 7 bases spanning the gap. The CDR3 is 14 residues long. Germline V gene sequence: CDR1 SGHTA, CDR2 FQGTGA. Complete variable domain (other parts from reference TRBV7-3 and TRBJ1-1): GAGVSQTPSNKVTEKGKYVELRCDPISGHTALYWYRQSLGQGPEFLIYFQGTGAADDSGLPNDRFFAVRPEGSVSTLKIQRTERGDSAVYLCASSLGGMNTEAFFGQGTRLTVV.

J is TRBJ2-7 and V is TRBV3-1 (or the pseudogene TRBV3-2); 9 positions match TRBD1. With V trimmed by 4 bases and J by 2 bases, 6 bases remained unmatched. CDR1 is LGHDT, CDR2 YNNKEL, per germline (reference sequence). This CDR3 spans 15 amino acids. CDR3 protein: CASSRQGTGTYEQYF. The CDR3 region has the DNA TGTGCCAGCAGCCGACAGGGGACAGGGACCTACGAGCAGTACTTC.

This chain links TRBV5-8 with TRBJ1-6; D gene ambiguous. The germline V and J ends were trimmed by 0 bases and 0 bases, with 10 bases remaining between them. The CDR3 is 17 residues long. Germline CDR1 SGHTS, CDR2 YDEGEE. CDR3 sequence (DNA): TGTGCCAGCAGCTTGGACCGCAAGAGCTCCTATAATTCACCCCTCCACTTT. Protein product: CASSLDRKSSYNSPLHF.